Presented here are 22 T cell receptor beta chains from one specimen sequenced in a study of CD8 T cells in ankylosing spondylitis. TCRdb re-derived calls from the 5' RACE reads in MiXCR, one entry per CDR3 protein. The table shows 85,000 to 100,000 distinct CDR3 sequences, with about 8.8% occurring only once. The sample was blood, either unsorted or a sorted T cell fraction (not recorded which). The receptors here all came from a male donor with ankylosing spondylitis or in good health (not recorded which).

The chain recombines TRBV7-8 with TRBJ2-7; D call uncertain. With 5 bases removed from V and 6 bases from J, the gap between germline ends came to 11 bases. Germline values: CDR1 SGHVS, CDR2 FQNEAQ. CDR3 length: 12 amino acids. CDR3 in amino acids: CASSIQVAEQYF. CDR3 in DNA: TGTGCCAGCAGCATTCAGGTTGCCGAGCAGTACTTC.

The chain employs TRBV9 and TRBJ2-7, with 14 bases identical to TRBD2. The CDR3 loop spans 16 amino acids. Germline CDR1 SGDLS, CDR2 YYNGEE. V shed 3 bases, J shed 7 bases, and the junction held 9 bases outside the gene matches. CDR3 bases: TGTGCCAGCAGCGCGACTAGCGGGGGGGCTGGCGAAGAGCAGTACTTC. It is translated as CASSATSGGAGEEQYF. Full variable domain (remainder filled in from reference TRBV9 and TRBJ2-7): DSGVTQTPKHLITATGQRVTLRCSPRSGDLSVYWYQQSLDQGLQFLIQYYNGEERAKGNILERFSAQQFPDLHSELNLSSLELGDSALYFCASSATSGGAGEEQYFGPGTRLTVT.

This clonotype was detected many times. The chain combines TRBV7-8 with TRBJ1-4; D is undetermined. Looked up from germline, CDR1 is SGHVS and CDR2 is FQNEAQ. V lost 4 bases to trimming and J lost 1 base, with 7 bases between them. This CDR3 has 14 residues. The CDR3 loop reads CASSSDRTNEKLFF. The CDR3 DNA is TGTGCCAGCAGCTCGGACCGAACTAATGAAAAACTGTTTTTT.

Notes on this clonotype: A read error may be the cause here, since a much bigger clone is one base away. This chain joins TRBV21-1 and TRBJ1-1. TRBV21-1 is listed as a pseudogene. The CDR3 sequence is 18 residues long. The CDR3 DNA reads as TGTGTCAGCAGCAAAGAGGGTGGGGAGGGGCCCGATCGCACTGAAGCTTTCTTT. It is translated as CVSSKEGGEGPDRTEAFF.

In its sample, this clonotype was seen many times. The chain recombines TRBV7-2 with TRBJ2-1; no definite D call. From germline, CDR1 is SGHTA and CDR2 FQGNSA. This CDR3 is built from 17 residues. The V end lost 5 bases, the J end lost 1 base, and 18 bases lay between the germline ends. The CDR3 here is CASSTETSSLSYNEQFF. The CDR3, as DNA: TGTGCCAGCAGCACCGAAACCTCGAGCTTATCCTACAATGAGCAGTTCTTC.

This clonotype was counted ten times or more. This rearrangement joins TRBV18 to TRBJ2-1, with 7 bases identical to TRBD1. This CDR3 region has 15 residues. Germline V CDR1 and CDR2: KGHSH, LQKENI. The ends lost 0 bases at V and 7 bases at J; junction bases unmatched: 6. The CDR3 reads CASSPPRGPGNEQFF. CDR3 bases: TGTGCCAGCTCACCACCGAGGGGGCCGGGGAATGAGCAGTTCTTC.

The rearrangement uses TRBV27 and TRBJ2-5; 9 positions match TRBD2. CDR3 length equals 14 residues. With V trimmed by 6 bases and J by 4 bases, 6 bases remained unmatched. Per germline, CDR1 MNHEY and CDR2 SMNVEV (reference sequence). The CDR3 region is CASSRRGGRETQYF. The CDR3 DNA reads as TGTGCCAGCAGCCGGCGGGGGGGGCGAGAGACCCAGTACTTC.

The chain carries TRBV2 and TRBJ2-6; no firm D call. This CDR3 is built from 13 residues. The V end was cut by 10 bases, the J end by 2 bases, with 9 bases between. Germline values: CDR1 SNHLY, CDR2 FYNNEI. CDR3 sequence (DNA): TGTGCCATCTTCCAACCTGGGGCCAACGTCCTGACTTTC. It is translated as CAIFQPGANVLTF.

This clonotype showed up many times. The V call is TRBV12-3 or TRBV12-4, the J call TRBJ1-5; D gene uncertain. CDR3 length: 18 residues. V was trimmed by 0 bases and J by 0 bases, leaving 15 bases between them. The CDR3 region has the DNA TGTGCCAGCAGTTTAGCGCTTGGGGAATTTACTAGCAATCAGCCCCAGCATTTT. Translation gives CASSLALGEFTSNQPQHF.

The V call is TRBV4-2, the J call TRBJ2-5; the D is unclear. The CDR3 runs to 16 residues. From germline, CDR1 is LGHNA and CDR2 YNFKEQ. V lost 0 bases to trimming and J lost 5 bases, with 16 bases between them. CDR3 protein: CASSQDPAGPGETQYF. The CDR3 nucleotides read TGTGCCAGCAGCCAAGATCCTGCCGGACCCGGGGAGACCCAGTACTTC.

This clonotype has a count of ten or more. In DNA, the CDR3 is TGTGCCAGCAGCCGGACTAGCGGGGTCACCGGGGAGCTGTTTTTT. It encodes CASSRTSGVTGELFF. The rearrangement uses TRBV3-1 and TRBJ2-2; 12 bases are a match to TRBD2. This CDR3 has 15 amino acids. V shed 4 bases, J shed 4 bases, and the junction held 1 base outside the gene matches. Germline CDR1 LGHDT, CDR2 YNNKEL (reference sequence). Combining the CDR3 with reference TRBV3-1 and TRBJ2-2 gives the whole variable domain DTAVSQTPKYLVTQMGNDKSIKCEQNLGHDTMYWYKQDSKKFLKIMFSYNNKELIINETVPNRFSPKSPDKAHLNLHINSLELGDSAVYFCASSRTSGVTGELFFGEGSRLTVL.

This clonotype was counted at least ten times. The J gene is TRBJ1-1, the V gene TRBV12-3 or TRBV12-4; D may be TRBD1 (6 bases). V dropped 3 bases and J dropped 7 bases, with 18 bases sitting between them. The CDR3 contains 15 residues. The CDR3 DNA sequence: TGTGCCAGCAGTTTTTCGCAGGGGCCTTTTGGTGAAGCTTTCTTT. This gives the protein CASSFSQGPFGEAFF.

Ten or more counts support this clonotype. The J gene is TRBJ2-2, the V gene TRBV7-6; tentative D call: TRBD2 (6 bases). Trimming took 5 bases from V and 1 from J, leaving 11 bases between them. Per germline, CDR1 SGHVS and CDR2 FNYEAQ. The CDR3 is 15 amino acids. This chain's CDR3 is CASSHPGRNTGELFF. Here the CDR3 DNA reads TGTGCCAGCAGCCACCCCGGGAGGAACACCGGGGAGCTGTTTTTT.

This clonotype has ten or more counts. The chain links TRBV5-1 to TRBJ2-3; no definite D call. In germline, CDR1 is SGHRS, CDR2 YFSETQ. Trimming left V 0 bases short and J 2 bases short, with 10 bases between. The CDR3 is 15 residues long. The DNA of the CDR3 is TGCGCCAGCAGCTTGGGGTACACAGCCACAGATACGCAGTATTTT. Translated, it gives CASSLGYTATDTQYF.

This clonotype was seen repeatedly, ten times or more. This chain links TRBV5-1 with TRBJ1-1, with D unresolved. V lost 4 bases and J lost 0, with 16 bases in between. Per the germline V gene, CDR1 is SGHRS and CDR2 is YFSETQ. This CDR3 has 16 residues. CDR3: CASSPADSPMNTEAFF. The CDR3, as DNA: TGCGCCAGCAGCCCGGCCGATAGCCCGATGAACACTGAAGCTTTCTTT.

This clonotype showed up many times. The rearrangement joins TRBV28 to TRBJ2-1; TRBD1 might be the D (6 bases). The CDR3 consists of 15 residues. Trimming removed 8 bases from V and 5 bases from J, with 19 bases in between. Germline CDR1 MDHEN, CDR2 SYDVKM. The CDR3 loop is CASSPQGRGNNEQFF. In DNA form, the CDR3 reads TGTGCCAGCTCCCCTCAGGGGAGAGGTAACAATGAGCAGTTCTTC.

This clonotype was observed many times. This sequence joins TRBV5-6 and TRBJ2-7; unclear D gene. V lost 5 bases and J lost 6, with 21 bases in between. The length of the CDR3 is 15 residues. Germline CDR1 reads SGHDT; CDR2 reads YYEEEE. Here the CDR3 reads CASRGNPGPVSEQYF. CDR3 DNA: TGTGCCAGCAGGGGGAACCCGGGTCCCGTTTCCGAGCAGTACTTC.

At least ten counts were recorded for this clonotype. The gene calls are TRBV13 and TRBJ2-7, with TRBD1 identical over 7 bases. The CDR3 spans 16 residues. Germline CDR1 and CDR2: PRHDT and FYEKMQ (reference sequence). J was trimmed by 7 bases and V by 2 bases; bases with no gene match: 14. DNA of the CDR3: TGTGCCAGCAGCTTACGGGCGAAGGACAGGCAGTCTGAGCAGTACTTC. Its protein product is CASSLRAKDRQSEQYF. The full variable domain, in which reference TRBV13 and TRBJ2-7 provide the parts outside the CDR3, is AAGVIQSPRHLIKEKRETATLKCYPIPRHDTVYWYQQGPGQDPQFLISFYEKMQSDKGSIPDRFSAQQFSDYHSELNMSSLELGDSALYFCASSLRAKDRQSEQYFGPGTRLTVT.

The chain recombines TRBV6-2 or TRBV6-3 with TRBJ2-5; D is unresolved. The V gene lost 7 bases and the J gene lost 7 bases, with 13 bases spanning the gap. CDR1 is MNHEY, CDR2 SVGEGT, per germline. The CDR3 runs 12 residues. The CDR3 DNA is TGTGCCAGCACTCAAACTTGGGGGACCCAGTACTTC. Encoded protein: CASTQTWGTQYF.

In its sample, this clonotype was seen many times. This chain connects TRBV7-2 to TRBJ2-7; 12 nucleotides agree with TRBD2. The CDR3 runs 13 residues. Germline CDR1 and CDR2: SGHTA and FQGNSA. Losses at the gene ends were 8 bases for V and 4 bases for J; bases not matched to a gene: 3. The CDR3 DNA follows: TGTGCCAGCCGGACTAGCGGGACGTACGAGCAGTACTTC. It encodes CASRTSGTYEQYF.

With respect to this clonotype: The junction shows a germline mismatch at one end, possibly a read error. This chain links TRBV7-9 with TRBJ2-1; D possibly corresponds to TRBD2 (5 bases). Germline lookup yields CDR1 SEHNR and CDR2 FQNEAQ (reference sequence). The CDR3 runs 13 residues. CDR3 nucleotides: TGTACCAGCAGCTTATTAGCGACGAATGAGCAGTTCTTC. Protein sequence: CTSSLLATNEQFF.

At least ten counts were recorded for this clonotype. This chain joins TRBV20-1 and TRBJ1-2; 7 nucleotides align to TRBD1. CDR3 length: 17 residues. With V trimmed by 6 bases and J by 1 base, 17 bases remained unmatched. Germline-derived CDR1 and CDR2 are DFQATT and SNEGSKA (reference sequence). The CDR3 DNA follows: TGCAGTGCAAAAGGACAGGCCCCAGCCCTTTTTAACTATGGCTACACCTTC. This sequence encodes CSAKGQAPALFNYGYTF.